Listed below are T cell receptor beta chains from one sample, sequenced in a study of shared clonotypes between healthy human individuals. Assay: immunoSEQ multiplex PCR; the TCRdb copy retains only in-frame clones and omits some. Of 1 million to 1.3 million clones listed, around 78% are singletons. The sample comprised memory CD4+ T cells from PBMCs. Source of these receptors: a man aged 18 to 30 in good health. Some clones in this sample may be carry-over from other donors' samples. The conserved cysteine and the conserved F or W are not part of the CDR3 here.

TRBV5-4	TRBJ2-5	ASSPNPPGAPQETQY
TRBV28	TRBJ2-7	ASSSPPTSGRAEQY
TRBV5-1	TRBJ2-5	ASSLGLAGQETQY
TRBV18	TRBJ1-1	ASSPFGREAF
TRBV19	TRBJ1-4	ASTEAVFNEKLF
TRBV7-2	TRBJ2-5	ASSRPGGVETQY
TRBV5-5	TRBJ1-1	ASSFASRGLEAF
TRBV10-2	TRBJ2-2	ASSATGGNTGELF
TRBV11-3	TRBJ1-1	ASSWGQLTEAF
TRBV6-1	TRBJ2-7	ASSEKTGGSYEQY
TRBV9	TRBJ2-5	ASSTNQAKQETQY
TRBV7-8	TRBJ2-7	ASTVRGPGDSYEQY
TRBV6-1	TRBJ2-7	ASPPGSGRTEQY
TRBV25-1	TRBJ1-2	ASSDLGQTSNYGYT